The rows below give T cell receptor beta chains drawn from one sample of a study of neurological immune-mediated disorders. TCRdb reanalysed the 5' RACE reads using MiXCR and keeps one entry per CDR3 protein. The sample includes tens of thousands of distinct CDR3 sequences, roughly an eighth of them seen just once. The sample consisted of CD4+ T cells from blood. Source of these receptors: a female donor with HTLV-1-associated myelopathy (HAM/TSP). Both conserved end residues are part of each CDR3. Each record gives: J gene, clone size, V gene, D gene, CDR3 protein, CDR3 DNA. A D gene is named only where the DNA matches it firmly. A row's size may be missing; if present it is once, few, many or a size class.

TRBJ2-6,many,TRBV4-3,NA,CASSQDSGANVLTF,TGCGCCAGCAGCCAAGACTCTGGGGCCAACGTCCTGACTTTC
TRBJ2-1,many,TRBV20-1,TRBD2,CSARFVSGGTYNEQFF,TGCAGTGCTAGATTCGTTAGCGGGGGGACCTACAATGAGCAGTTCTTC
TRBJ2-2,many,TRBV7-6,NA,CASGGRGVTGELFF,TGTGCCAGCGGCGGGCGGGGTGTCACCGGGGAGCTGTTTTTT
TRBJ2-1,many,TRBV27,TRBD2,CASSLSRAGAYYNEQFF,TGTGCCAGCAGTTTATCGCGAGCGGGGGCCTACTACAATGAGCAGTTCTTC
TRBJ1-2,many,TRBV5-4,NA,CASSLRTGSNYGYTF,TGTGCCAGCAGCTTGAGAACAGGGTCTAACTATGGCTACACCTTC
TRBJ2-5,many,TRBV20-1,NA,CSAREGLGETQYF,TGCAGTGCTAGAGAGGGCCTGGGGGAGACCCAGTACTTC
TRBJ2-5,many,TRBV7-6,TRBD2,CASSLVAGVRETQYF,TGTGCCAGCAGCCTGGTAGCGGGGGTAAGGGAGACCCAGTACTTC
TRBJ1-4,many,TRBV5-1,NA,CASSYSPEGGQEKLFF,TGCGCCAGCAGCTATTCACCGGAGGGGGGCCAAGAAAAACTGTTTTTT
TRBJ2-7,medium-sized,TRBV20-1,TRBD2,CSARSGPYEQYF,TGCAGTGCCCGTAGCGGGCCCTACGAGCAGTACTTC
TRBJ2-4,many,TRBV3-1,TRBD1,CASSQVSTGKNIQYF,TGTGCCAGCAGCCAAGTTTCGACAGGGAAAAACATTCAGTACTTC
TRBJ2-2,many,TRBV11-2,TRBD2,CASSPRTSGSRAGELFF,TGTGCCAGCAGCCCCAGGACTAGCGGGAGTAGGGCCGGGGAGCTGTTTTTT
TRBJ1-2,medium-sized,TRBV20-1,NA,CSALNRDYGYTF,TGCAGTGCCCTAAACAGGGACTATGGCTACACCTTC
TRBJ1-1,many,TRBV12-3/TRBV12-4,NA,CASSLHRDTEAFF,TGTGCCAGCAGTCTGCACAGGGACACTGAAGCTTTCTTT
TRBJ2-7,NA,TRBV20-1,TRBD1,CSARTPSRGRLDEQYF,TGCAGTGCTAGAACCCCGTCCAGGGGGCGGCTGGACGAGCAGTACTTC
TRBJ2-1,many,TRBV20-1,NA,CSARDQDRQFF,TGCAGTGCTAGAGATCAAGACCGGCAGTTCTTC
TRBJ1-2,many,TRBV12-3/TRBV12-4,NA,CASSFAQGNGYTF,TGTGCCAGCAGTTTTGCCCAGGGGAATGGCTACACCTTC
TRBJ2-1,many,TRBV24-1,NA,CATSEARDNNEQFF,TGTGCCACCAGTGAAGCTCGGGACAACAATGAGCAGTTCTTC
TRBJ2-7,many,TRBV7-9,NA,CASSLTREQYF,TGTGCCAGCAGCTTAACGCGGGAGCAGTACTTC
TRBJ2-1,many,TRBV11-2,NA,CASSLVQGVGEQFF,TGTGCCAGCAGCTTAGTGCAGGGTGTGGGTGAGCAGTTCTTC
TRBJ2-6,many,TRBV7-9,NA,CASSRGGAGANVLTF,TGTGCCAGCAGCCGAGGGGGGGCTGGGGCCAACGTCCTGACTTTC
TRBJ2-1,NA,TRBV6-2/TRBV6-3,NA,CASSYAVGLEQFF,TGTGCCAGCAGTTACGCGGTGGGGCTTGAGCAGTTCTTC
TRBJ1-3,many,TRBV10-3,NA,CAISGQDSSGNTIYF,TGTGCCATCAGTGGACAGGATTCCTCTGGAAACACCATATATTTT
TRBJ2-7,many,TRBV5-1,NA,CASSPGGPGEQYF,TGCGCCAGCAGCCCCGGGGGCCCGGGGGAGCAGTACTTC
TRBJ2-5,many,TRBV5-1,NA,CASSPTGETQYF,TGCGCCAGCAGCCCTACGGGGGAGACCCAGTACTTC
TRBJ2-3,many,TRBV12-3/TRBV12-4,NA,CASSFRGGGTDTQYF,TGTGCCAGCAGTTTCCGGGGAGGAGGCACAGATACGCAGTATTTT
TRBJ2-1,many,TRBV20-1,TRBD2,CSARESSGGAFEQFF,TGCAGTGCTAGAGAGTCTAGCGGGGGGGCCTTTGAGCAGTTCTTC
TRBJ2-5,many,TRBV20-1,NA,CSASVYGWEQETQYF,TGCAGTGCTAGTGTTTATGGATGGGAACAAGAGACCCAGTACTTC
TRBJ1-1,many,TRBV20-1,TRBD1,CSARDPGGRTEAFF,TGCAGTGCTAGAGATCCAGGGGGAAGAACTGAAGCTTTCTTT
TRBJ2-2,few,TRBV19,NA,CASRSALDTGELFF,TGTGCCAGTAGGTCAGCGTTGGACACCGGGGAGCTGTTTTTT
TRBJ2-2,many,TRBV7-8,NA,CASSLSGGANTGELFF,TGTGCCAGCAGCTTATCGGGCGGTGCGAACACCGGGGAGCTGTTTTTT
TRBJ2-1,many,TRBV9,TRBD2,CASSRGLAGVDEQFF,TGTGCCAGCAGTCGTGGACTAGCGGGAGTGGATGAGCAGTTCTTC
TRBJ1-2,many,TRBV27,TRBD1,CASSQQGAPYGYTF,TGTGCCAGCAGTCAACAGGGGGCCCCTTATGGCTACACCTTC
TRBJ2-7,many,TRBV3-1,NA,CASSPRLGGEQYF,TGTGCCAGCAGCCCTCGCTTGGGTGGGGAGCAGTACTTC
TRBJ2-7,many,TRBV29-1,NA,CSVEGFSNEQYF,TGCAGCGTTGAAGGGTTCTCCAACGAGCAGTACTTC
TRBJ2-3,large,TRBV20-1,TRBD2,CSARDSGRGTDTQYF,TGCAGTGCTAGAGATAGCGGGAGAGGAACAGATACGCAGTATTTT
TRBJ2-7,many,TRBV20-1,TRBD1,CSAGDSLSYEQYF,TGCAGTGCCGGGGACAGCTTATCCTACGAGCAGTACTTC
TRBJ1-1,many,TRBV5-1,NA,CASSLFGRNTEAFF,TGCGCCAGCAGCTTGTTCGGCAGGAACACTGAAGCTTTCTTT
TRBJ1-2,once,TRBV29-1,NA,CSVEGKGYF,TGCAGCGTTGAGGGGAAGGGCTACTTC
TRBJ2-1,few,TRBV18,TRBD2,CASSQLAGAYNEQFF,TGTGCCAGCTCCCAGCTAGCGGGAGCCTACAATGAGCAGTTCTTC
TRBJ2-5,many,TRBV24-1,NA,CATSEGGQETQYF,TGTGCCACCAGTGAAGGCGGCCAAGAGACCCAGTACTTC
TRBJ2-1,medium-sized,TRBV20-1,NA,CSAPELDEQFF,TGCAGTGCCCCTGAATTGGATGAGCAGTTCTTC